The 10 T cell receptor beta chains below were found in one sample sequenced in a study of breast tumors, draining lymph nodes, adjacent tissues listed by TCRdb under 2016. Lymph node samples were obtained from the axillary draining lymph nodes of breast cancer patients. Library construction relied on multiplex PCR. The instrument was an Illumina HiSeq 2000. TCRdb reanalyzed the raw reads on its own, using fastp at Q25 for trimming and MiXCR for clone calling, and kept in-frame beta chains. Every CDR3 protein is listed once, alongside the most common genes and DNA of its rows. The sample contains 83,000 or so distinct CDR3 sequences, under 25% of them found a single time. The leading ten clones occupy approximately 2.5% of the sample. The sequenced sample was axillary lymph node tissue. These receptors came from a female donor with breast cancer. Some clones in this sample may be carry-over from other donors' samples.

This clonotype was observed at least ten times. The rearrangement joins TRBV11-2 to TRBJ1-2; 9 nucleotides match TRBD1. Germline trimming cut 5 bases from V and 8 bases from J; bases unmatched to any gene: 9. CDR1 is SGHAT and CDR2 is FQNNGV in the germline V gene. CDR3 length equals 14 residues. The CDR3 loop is CASSTIRDREGYTF. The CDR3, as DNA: TGTGCCAGCAGCACCATCCGGGACAGGGAAGGCTACACCTTC. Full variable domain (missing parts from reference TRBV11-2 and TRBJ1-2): EAGVAQSPRYKIIEKRQSVAFWCNPISGHATLYWYQQILGQGPKLLIQFQNNGVVDDSQLPKDRFSAERLKGVDSTLKIQPAKLEDSAVYLCASSTIRDREGYTFGSGTRLTVV.

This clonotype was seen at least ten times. CDR3 in DNA: TGTGCCAGCAGCATTGGGACTAGCGGGAGCTACGAGCAGTACTTC. As protein: CASSIGTSGSYEQYF. The V call is TRBV7-9, the J call TRBJ2-7; TRBD2 matches at 14 bases. Germline V gives CDR1 SEHNR, CDR2 FQNEAQ (reference sequence). The trim removed 5 bases at V and 3 bases at J, leaving 3 bases unmatched. The CDR3 extends over 15 amino acids. The entire variable domain, with the rest obtained from reference TRBV7-9 and TRBJ2-7, is as follows: DTGVSQNPRHKITKRGQNVTFRCDPISEHNRLYWYRQTLGQGPEFLTYFQNEAQLEKSRLLSDRFSAERPKGSFSTLEIQRTEQGDSAMYLCASSIGTSGSYEQYFGPGTRLTVT.

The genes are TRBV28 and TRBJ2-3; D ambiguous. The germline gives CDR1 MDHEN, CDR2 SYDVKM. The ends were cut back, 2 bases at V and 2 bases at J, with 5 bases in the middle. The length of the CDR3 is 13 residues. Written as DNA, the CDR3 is TGTGCCAGCAGTTTAGGGATCACAGATACGCAGTATTTT. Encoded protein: CASSLGITDTQYF.

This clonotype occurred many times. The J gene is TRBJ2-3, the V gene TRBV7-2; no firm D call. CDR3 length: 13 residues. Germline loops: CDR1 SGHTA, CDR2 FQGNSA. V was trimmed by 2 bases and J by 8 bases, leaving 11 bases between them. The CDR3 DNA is TGTGCCAGCAGCTTACAACCAGCCGGTACGCAGTATTTT. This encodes CASSLQPAGTQYF.

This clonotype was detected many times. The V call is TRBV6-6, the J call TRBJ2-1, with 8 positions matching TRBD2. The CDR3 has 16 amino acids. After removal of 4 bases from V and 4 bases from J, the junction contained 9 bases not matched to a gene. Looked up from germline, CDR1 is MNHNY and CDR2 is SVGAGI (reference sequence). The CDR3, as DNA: TGTGCCAGCAGTTCATTGAGCGGGAGTGGATACAATGAGCAGTTCTTC. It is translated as CASSSLSGSGYNEQFF.

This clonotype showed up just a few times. The CDR3 bases are TGTGCCAGCAGTTTATCGGACCCTCCGGCGCAGTATTTT. Protein: CASSLSDPPAQYF. This chain joins TRBV28 and TRBJ2-3; no reliable D call. In germline, CDR1 is MDHEN, CDR2 SYDVKM. Trimming pared 1 base from V and 10 bases from J, leaving 12 bases between. CDR3 length: 13 amino acids. Full variable domain (remainder filled in from reference TRBV28 and TRBJ2-3): DVKVTQSSRYLVKRTGEKVFLECVQDMDHENMFWYRQDPGLGLRLIYFSYDVKMKEKGDIPEGYSVSREKKERFSLILESASTNQTSMYLCASSLSDPPAQYFGPGTRLTVL.

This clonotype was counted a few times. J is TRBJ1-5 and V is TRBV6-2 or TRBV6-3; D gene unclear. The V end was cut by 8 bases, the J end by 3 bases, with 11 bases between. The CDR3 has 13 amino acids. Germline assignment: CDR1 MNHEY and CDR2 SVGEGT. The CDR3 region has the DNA TGTGCCAGCTCGGACGGGCTCAATCAGCCCCAGCATTTT. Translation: CASSDGLNQPQHF.

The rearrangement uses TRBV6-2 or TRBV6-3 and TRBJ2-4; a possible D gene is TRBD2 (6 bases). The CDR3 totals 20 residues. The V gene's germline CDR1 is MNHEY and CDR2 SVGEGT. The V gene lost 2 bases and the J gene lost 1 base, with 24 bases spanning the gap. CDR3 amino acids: CASSYRFLGTSRGAKNIQYF. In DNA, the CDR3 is TGTGCCAGCAGTTACCGGTTCCTAGGGACTTCCCGGGGGGCCAAAAACATTCAGTACTTC.

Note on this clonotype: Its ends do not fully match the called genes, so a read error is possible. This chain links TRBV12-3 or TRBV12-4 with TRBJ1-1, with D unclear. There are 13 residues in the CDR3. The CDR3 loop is CASSLGKNTEAFF. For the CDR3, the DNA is TGTGCCAGCAGTTTGGGGAAGAACACTGAAGCCTTCTTT.

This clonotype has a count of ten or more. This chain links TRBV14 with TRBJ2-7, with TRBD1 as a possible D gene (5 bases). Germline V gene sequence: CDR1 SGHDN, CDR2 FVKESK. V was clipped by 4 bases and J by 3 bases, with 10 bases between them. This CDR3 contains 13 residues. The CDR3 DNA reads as TGTGCCAGCAGCCCGTTGGGGCACTACGAGCAGTACTTC. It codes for CASSPLGHYEQYF.